This T cell receptor beta chain is drawn from a study of blood T cell repertoires in COVID-19. CDR1 is LNHDA, CDR2 SQIVND, per germline (reference sequence). V lost 7 bases, J lost 4 bases, and 20 bases lay in between. The CDR3 length is 17 residues. Only one count was recorded for this clone. Some clones are missing from TCRdb's copy, which holds only in-frame ones; the method was immunoSEQ multiplex PCR. Of some 150,000 clones listed, 86% are singletons. This chain connects TRBV19 to TRBJ2-6, with D tentatively TRBD2 (7 bases). The sample taken for sequencing was peripheral blood. This clonotype was sampled from a woman aged 55-70 years with acute or convalescent COVID-19. The CDR3 bases are TGTGCCAGTACTGCTTCGGCGGGGGCGTTGGGGGCCAACGTCCTGACTTTC. Amino acid sequence: CASTASAGALGANVLTF.